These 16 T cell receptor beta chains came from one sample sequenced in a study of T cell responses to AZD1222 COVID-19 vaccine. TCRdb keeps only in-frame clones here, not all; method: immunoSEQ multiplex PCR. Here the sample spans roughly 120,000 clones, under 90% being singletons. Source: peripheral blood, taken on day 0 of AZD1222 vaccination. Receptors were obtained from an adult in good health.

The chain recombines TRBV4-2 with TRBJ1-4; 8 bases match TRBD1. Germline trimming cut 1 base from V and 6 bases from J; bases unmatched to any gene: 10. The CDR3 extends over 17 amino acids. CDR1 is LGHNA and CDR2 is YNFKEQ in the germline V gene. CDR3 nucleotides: TGTGCCAGCAGCCAAGGGGCACAGACAGGGGCATATGAAAAACTGTTTTTT. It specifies CASSQGAQTGAYEKLFF.

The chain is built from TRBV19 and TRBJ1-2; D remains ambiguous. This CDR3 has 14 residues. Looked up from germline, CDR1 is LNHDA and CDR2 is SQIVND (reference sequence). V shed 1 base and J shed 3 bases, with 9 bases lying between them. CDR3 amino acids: CASSIGRDHYGYTF. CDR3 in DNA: TGTGCCAGTAGTATAGGTCGGGATCACTATGGCTACACCTTC.

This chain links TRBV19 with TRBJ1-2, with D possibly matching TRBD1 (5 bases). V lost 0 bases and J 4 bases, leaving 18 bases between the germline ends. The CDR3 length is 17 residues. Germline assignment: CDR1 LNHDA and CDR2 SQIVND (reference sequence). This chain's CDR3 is CASSIDHPSGTAYGYTF. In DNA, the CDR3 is TGTGCCAGTAGTATAGATCACCCCTCCGGGACGGCCTATGGCTACACCTTC.

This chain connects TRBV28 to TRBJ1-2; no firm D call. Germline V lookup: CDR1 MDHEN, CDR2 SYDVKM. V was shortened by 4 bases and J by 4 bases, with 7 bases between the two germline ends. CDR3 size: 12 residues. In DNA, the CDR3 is TGTGCCAGCAGTTCCGTCAGCTATGGCTACACCTTC. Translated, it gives CASSSVSYGYTF.

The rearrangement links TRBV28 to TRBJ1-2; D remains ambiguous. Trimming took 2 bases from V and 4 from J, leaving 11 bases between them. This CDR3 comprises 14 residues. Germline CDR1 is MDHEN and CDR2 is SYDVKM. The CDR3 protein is CASSLPAGGYGYTF. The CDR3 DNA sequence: TGTGCCAGCAGTTTACCGGCCGGTGGCTATGGCTACACCTTC.

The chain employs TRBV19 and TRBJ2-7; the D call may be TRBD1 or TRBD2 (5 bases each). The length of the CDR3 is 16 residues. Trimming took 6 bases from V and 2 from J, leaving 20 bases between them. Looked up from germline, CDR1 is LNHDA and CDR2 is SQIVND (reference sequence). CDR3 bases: TGTGCCAGTAGCCCAATAGGTCGGGACGGCACCTACGAGCAGTACTTC. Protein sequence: CASSPIGRDGTYEQYF.

Here the CDR3 reads CASSQGGIYQPQHF. The DNA of the CDR3 is TGTGCCAGCAGCCAGGGAGGGATATATCAGCCCCAGCATTTT. The chain combines TRBV7-2 with TRBJ1-5, with D possibly matching TRBD1 (5 bases). V gave up 5 bases and J gave up 5 bases, with 13 bases separating them. Germline CDR1 and CDR2: SGHTA and FQGNSA. The CDR3 loop spans 14 amino acids.

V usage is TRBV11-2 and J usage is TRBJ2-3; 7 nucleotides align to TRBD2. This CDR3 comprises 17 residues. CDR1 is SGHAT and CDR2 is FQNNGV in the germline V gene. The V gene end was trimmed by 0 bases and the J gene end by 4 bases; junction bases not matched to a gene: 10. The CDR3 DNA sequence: TGTGCCAGCAGCTTAGATTTTCGCGGGAGTGTTGCAGATACGCAGTATTTT. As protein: CASSLDFRGSVADTQYF.

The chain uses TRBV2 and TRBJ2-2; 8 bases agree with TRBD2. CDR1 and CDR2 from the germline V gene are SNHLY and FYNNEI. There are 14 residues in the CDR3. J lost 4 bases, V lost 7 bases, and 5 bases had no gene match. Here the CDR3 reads CASKRTSTTGELFF. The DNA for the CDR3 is TGTGCCAGCAAACGGACTAGCACCACCGGGGAGCTGTTTTTT.

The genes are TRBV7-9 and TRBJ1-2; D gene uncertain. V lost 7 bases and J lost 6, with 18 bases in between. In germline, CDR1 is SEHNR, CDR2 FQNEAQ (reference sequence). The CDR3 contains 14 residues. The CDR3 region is CASNPPRGMDGYTF. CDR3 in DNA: TGTGCCAGCAATCCCCCCCGGGGTATGGATGGCTACACCTTC.

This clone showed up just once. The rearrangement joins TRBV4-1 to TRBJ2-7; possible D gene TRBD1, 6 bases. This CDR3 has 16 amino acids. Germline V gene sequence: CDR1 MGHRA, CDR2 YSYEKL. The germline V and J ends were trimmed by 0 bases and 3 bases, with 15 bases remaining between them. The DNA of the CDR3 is TGCGCCAGCAGCCAAGATCAGGGGCGGACCTACTACGAGCAGTACTTC. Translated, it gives CASSQDQGRTYYEQYF.

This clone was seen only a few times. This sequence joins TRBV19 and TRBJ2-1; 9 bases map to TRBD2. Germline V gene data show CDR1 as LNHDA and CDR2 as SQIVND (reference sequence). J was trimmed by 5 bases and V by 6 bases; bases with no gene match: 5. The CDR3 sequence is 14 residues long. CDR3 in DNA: TGTGCCAGTAGGCCGGGACTAGCTAACAATGAGCAGTTCTTC. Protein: CASRPGLANNEQFF. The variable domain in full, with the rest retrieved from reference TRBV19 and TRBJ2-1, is DGGITQSPKYLFRKEGQNVTLSCEQNLNHDAMYWYRQDPGQGLRLIYYSQIVNDFQKGDIAEGYSVSREKKESFPLTVTSAQKNPTAFYLCASRPGLANNEQFFGPGTRLTVL.

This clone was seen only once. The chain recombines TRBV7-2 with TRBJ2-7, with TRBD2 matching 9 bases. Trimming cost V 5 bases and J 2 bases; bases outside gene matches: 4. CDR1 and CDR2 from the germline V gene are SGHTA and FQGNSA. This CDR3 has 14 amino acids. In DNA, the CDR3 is TGTGCCAGCAGCATGGGACTAGCCCCCTACGAGCAGTACTTC. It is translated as CASSMGLAPYEQYF.

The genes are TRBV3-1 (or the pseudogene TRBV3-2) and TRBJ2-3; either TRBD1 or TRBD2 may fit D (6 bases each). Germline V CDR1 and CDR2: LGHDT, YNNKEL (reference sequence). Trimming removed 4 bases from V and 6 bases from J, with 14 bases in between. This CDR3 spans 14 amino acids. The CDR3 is CASSRGTTGDTQYF. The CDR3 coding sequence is TGTGCCAGCAGCCGCGGGACAACCGGGGATACGCAGTATTTT.

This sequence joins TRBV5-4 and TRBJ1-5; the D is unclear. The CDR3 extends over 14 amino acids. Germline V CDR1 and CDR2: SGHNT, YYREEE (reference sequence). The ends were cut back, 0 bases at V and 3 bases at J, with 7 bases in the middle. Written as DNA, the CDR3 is TGTGCCAGCAGCTTGGCCGGTTCCAATCAGCCCCAGCATTTT. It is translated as CASSLAGSNQPQHF.

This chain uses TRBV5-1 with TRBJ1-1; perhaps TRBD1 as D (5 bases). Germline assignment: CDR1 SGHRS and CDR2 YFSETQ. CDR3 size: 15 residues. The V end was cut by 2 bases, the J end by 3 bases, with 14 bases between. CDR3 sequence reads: CASSFGEGLYTEAFF. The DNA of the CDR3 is TGCGCCAGCAGCTTCGGTGAGGGGTTGTACACTGAAGCTTTCTTT.